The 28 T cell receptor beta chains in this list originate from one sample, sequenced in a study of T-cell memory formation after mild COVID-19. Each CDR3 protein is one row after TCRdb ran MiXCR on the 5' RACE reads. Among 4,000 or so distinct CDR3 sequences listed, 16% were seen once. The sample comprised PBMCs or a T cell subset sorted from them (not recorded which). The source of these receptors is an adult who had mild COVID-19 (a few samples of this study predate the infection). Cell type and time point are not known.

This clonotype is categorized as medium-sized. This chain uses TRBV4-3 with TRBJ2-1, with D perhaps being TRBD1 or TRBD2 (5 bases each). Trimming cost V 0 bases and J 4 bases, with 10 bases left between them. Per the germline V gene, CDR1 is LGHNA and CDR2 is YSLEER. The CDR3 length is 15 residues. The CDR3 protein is CASSQDQGRYNEQFF. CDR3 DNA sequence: TGCGCCAGCAGCCAAGATCAGGGACGTTACAATGAGCAGTTCTTC.

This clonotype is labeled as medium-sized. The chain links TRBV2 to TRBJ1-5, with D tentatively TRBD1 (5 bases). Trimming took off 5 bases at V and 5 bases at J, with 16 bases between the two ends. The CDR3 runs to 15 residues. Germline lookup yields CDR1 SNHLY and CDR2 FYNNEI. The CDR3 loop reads CASSFIVAGHQPQHF. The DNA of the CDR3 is TGTGCCAGCAGTTTTATAGTTGCAGGGCATCAGCCCCAGCATTTT.

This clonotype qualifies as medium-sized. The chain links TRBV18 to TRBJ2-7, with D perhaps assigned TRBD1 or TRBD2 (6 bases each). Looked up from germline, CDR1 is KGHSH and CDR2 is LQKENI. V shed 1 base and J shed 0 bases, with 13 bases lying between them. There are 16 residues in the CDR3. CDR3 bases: TGTGCCAGCTCACCACTTCCGGGGGCTTTCTCCTACGAGCAGTACTTC. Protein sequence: CASSPLPGAFSYEQYF.

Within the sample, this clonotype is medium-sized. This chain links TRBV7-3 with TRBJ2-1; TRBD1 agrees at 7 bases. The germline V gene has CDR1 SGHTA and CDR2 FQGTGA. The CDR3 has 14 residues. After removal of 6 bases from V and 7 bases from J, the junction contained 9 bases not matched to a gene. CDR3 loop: CASSKDRLENEQFF. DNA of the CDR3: TGTGCCAGCAGTAAGGACAGGCTTGAGAATGAGCAGTTCTTC.

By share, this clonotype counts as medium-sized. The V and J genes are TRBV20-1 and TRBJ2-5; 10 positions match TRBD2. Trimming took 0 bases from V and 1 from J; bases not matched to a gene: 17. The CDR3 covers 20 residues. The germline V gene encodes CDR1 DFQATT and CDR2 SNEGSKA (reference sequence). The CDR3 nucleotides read TGCAGTGCTAGAGATTGGCTAGCGGGGGTTCTGATTGGGGCCCAAGAGACCCAGTACTTC. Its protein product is CSARDWLAGVLIGAQETQYF.

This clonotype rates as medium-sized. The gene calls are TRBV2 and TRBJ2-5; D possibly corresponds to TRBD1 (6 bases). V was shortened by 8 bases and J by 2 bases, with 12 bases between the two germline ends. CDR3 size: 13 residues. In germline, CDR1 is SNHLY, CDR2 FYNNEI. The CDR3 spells CASLQGKQETQYF. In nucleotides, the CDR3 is TGTGCCAGCCTCCAGGGGAAACAAGAGACCCAGTACTTC.

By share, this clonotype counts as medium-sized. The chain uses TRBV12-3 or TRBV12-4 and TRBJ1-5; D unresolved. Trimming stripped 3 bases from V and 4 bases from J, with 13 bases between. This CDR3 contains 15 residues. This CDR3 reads CASSLQTQLNQPQHF. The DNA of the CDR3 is TGTGCCAGCAGTTTGCAAACGCAGTTAAATCAGCCCCAGCATTTT.

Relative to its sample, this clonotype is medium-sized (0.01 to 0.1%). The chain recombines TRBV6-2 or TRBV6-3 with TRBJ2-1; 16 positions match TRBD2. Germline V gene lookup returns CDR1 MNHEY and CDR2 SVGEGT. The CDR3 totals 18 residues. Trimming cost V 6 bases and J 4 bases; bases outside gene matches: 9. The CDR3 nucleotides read TGTGCCAGCAGCCCGGGACTAGCGGGGGGGCCTCCTTACAATGAGCAGTTCTTC. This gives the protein CASSPGLAGGPPYNEQFF.

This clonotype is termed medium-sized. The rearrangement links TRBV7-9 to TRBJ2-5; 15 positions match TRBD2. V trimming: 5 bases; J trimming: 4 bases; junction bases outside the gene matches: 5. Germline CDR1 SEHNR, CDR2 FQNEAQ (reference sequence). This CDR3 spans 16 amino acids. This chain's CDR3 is CASSPGTSGGRETQYF. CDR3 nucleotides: TGTGCCAGCAGCCCTGGGACTAGCGGGGGGAGAGAGACCCAGTACTTC.

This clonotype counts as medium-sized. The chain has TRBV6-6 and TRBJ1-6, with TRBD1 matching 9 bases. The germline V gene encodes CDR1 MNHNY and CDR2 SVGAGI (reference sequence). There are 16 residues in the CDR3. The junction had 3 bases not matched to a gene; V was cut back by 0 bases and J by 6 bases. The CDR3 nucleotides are TGTGCCAGCAGTTACTCGAGGGGACAGGGTAATTCACCCCTCCACTTT. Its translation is CASSYSRGQGNSPLHF.

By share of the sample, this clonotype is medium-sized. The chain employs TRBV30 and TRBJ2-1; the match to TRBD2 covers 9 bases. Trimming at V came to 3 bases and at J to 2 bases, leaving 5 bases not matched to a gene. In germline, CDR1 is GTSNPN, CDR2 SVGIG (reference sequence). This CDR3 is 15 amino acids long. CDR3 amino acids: CAWSQLAGAYNEQFF. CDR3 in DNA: TGTGCCTGGAGCCAATTAGCGGGGGCCTACAATGAGCAGTTCTTC.

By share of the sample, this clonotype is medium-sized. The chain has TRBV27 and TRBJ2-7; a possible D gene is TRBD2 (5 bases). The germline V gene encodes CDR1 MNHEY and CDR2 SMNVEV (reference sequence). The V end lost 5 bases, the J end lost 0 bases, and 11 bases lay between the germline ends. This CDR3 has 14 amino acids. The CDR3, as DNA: TGTGCCAGCAGTCACGGGATCCGCTCCTACGAGCAGTACTTC. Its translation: CASSHGIRSYEQYF.

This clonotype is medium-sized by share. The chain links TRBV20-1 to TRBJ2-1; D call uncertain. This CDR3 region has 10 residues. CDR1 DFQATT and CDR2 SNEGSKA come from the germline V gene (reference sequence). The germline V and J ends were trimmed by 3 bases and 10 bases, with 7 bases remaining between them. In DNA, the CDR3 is TGCAGTGCTAGTGGCCACGAGCAGTTCTTC. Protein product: CSASGHEQFF.

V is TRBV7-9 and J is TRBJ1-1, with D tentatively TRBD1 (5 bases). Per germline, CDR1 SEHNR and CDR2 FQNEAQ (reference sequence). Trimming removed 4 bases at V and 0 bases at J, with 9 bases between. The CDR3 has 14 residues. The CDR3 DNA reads TGTGCCAGCAGCTCGACAGAACTGAACACTGAAGCTTTCTTT. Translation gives CASSSTELNTEAFF. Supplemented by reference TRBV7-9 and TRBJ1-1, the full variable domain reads DTGVSQNPRHKITKRGQNVTFRCDPISEHNRLYWYRQTLGQGPEFLTYFQNEAQLEKSRLLSDRFSAERPKGSFSTLEIQRTEQGDSAMYLCASSSTELNTEAFFGQGTRLTVV.

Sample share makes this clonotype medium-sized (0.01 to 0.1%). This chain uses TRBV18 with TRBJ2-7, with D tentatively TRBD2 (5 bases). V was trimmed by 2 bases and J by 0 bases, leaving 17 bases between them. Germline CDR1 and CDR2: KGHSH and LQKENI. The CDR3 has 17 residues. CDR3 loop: CASSPVGASTSSYEQYV. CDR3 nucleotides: TGTGCCAGCTCACCAGTCGGAGCTTCAACTAGCTCCTACGAGCAGTACGTC.

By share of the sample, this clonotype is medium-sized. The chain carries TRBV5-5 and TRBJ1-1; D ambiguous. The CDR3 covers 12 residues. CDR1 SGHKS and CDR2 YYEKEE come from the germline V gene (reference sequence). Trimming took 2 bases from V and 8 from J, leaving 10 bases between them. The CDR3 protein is CASSFGELEAFF. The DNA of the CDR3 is TGTGCCAGCAGCTTCGGGGAACTCGAAGCTTTCTTT.

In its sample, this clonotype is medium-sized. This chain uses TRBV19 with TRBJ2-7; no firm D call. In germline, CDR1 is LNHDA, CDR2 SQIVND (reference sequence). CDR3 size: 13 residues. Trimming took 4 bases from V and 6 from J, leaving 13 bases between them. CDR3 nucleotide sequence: TGTGCCAGTAGTACCACAGTGGCTACCGAGCAGTACTTC. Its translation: CASSTTVATEQYF.

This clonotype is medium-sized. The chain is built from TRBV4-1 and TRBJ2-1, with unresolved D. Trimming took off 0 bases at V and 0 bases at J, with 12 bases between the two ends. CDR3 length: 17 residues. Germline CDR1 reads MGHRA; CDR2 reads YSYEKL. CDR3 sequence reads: CASSQEPPDSSYNEQFF. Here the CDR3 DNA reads TGCGCCAGCAGCCAAGAACCCCCCGATAGCTCCTACAATGAGCAGTTCTTC.

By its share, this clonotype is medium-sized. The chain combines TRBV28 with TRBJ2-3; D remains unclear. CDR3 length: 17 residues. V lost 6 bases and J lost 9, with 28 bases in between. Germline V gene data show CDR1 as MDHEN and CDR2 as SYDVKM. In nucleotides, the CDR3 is TGTGCCAGCAGCTCTTATACTTTAGGATCCGCCTTTATAACGCAGTATTTT. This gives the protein CASSSYTLGSAFITQYF.

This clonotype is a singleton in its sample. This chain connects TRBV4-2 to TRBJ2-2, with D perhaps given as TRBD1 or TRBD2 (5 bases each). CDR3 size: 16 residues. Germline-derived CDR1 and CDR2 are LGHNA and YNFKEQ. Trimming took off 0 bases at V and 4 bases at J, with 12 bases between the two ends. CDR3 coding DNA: TGTGCCAGCAGCCAAGAGGGGGACCCCTCCACCGGGGAGCTGTTTTTT. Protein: CASSQEGDPSTGELFF.

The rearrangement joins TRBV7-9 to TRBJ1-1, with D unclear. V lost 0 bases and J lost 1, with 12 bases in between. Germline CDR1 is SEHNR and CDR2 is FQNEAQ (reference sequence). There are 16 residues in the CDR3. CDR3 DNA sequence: TGTGCCAGCAGCTTAGCGAGGTCAGCACCGAACACTGAAGCTTTCTTT. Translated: CASSLARSAPNTEAFF.

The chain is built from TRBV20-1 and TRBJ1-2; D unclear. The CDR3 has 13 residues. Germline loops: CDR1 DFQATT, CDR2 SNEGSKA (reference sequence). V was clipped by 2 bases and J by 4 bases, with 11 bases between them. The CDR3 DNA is TGCAGTGCTAGAATCCGGACTTCCTATGGCTACACCTTC. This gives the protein CSARIRTSYGYTF.

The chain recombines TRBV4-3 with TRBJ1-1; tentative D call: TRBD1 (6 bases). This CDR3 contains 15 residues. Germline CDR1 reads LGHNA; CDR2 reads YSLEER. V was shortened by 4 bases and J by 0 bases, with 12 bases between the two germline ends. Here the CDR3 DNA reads TGCGCCAGCAGCCCCCAGGGGATCATGAACACTGAAGCTTTCTTT. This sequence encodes CASSPQGIMNTEAFF.

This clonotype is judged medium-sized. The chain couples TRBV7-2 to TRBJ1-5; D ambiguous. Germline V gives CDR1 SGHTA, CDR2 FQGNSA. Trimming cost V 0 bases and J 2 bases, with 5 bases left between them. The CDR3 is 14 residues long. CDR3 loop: CASSLAGGNQPQHF. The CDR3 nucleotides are TGTGCCAGCAGCTTAGCAGGTGGCAATCAGCCCCAGCATTTT.

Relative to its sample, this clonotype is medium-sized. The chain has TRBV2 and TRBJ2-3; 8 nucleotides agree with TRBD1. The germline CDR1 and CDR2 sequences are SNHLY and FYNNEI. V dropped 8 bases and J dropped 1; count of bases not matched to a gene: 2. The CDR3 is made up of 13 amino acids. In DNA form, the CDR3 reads TGTGCCAGCGGACAGGGTCGCACAGATACGCAGTATTTT. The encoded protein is CASGQGRTDTQYF.

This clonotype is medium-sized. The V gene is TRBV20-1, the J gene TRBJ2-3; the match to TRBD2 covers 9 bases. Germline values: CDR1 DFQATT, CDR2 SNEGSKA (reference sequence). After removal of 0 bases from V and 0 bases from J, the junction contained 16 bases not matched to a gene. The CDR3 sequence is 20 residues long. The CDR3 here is CSARDLRGAGGSPSTDTQYF. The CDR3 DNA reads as TGCAGTGCTAGAGATCTGAGGGGAGCGGGGGGCTCTCCTAGCACAGATACGCAGTATTTT.

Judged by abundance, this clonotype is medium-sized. CDR3 sequence: CSARGRAGGASTDTQYF. CDR3 in DNA: TGCAGTGCTAGAGGGAGGGCAGGAGGCGCTAGCACAGATACGCAGTATTTT. This rearrangement joins TRBV20-1 to TRBJ2-3; a possible D gene is TRBD2 (6 bases). The V gene lost 1 base and the J gene lost 0 bases, with 17 bases spanning the gap. In germline, CDR1 is DFQATT, CDR2 SNEGSKA (reference sequence). This CDR3 contains 17 residues.

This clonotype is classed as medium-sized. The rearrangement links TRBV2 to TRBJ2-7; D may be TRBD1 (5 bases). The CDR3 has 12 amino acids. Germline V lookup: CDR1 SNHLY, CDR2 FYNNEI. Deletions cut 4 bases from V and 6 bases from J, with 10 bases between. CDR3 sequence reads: CASSAQAGEQYF. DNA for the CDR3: TGTGCCAGCAGTGCACAGGCAGGCGAGCAGTACTTC.